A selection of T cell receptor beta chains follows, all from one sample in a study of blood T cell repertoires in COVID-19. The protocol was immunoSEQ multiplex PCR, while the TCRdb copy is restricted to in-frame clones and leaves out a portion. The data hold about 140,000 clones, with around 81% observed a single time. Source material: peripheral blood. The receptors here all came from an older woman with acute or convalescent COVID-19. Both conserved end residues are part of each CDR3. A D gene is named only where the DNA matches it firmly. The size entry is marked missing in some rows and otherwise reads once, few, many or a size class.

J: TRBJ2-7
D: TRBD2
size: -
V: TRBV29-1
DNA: TGCAGCGTTTCCGGACTAGCGGGGATTGGCTACGAGCAGTACTTC
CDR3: CSVSGLAGIGYEQYF

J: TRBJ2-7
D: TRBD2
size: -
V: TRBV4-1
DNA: TGCGCCAGCAGCCAAATAGCGGGAACGGGCTACGAGCAGTACTTC
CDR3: CASSQIAGTGYEQYF

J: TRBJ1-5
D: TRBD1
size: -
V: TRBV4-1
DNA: TGCGCCAGCAGCCAAGCCGAACAGGGGGCAGGTCAGCCCCAGCATTTT
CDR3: CASSQAEQGAGQPQHF

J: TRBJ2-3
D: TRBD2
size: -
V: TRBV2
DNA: TGTGCCAGCTTAGCGGGAATTAGCACAGATACGCAGTATTTT
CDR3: CASLAGISTDTQYF

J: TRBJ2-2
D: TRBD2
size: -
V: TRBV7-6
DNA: TGTGCCAGCAGCTTAGCGACAGCGGGAGGGCCGGTAACCGGGGAGCTGTTTTTT
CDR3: CASSLATAGGPVTGELFF

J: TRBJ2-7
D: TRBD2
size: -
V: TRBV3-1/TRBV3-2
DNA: TGTGCCAGCAGCCCCTCTTCGGGGGGTAATTGGGGATACGAGCAGTACTTC
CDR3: CASSPSSGGNWGYEQYF

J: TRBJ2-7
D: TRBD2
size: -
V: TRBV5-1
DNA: TGCGCCAGCAGCTTGGGGGGACTAGCGGAGTACGAGCAGTACTTC
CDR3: CASSLGGLAEYEQYF

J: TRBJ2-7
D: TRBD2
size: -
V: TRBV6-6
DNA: TGTGCCAGCAGAATAGCGGGAGGTAGTCCCGAGCAGTACTTC
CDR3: CASRIAGGSPEQYF

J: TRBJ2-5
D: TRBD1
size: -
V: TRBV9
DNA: TGTGCCAGCAGCCCCTTGGGACAGGGCGGAGAGACCCAGTACTTC
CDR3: CASSPLGQGGETQYF

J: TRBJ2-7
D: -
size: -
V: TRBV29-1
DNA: TGCAGCGTTGAAGGTTCAGCGAGCTCCTACGAGCAGTACTTC
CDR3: CSVEGSASSYEQYF

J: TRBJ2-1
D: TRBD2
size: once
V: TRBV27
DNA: TGTGCCAGCGGGGTGCCTCCGGGGGGCAATGAGCAGTTCTTC
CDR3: CASGVPPGGNEQFF

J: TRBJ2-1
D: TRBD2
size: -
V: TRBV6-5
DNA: TGTGCCAGCAGTTATGGACTAGCGGAGTACAATGAGCAGTTCTTC
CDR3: CASSYGLAEYNEQFF